The 22 T cell receptor beta chains reported below all come from one sample, sequenced in a study of CD8 T cells in Susac syndrome. cDNA came from roughly 0.53 to 1 ug RNA primed by random hexamers. TCRdb used MiXCR to reprocess the immunoSEQ multiplex PCR reads, holding one entry per CDR3 protein. The repertoire holds approximately 190,000 distinct CDR3 sequences, 75% to 95% seen once, with over 0.075% in the top ten. Sample: CD4+ T cells from PBMCs. These receptors were taken from a human donor with Susac syndrome.

The chain combines TRBV12-3 or TRBV12-4 with TRBJ1-1; D is uncertain. This CDR3 comprises 14 residues. Trimming took 3 bases from V and 3 from J, leaving 11 bases between them. This CDR3 reads CASSFRPPDTEAFF. The CDR3 DNA follows: TGTGCCAGCAGTTTTCGCCCCCCGGACACTGAAGCTTTCTTT.

The genes are TRBV20-1 and TRBJ1-2, with D possibly matching TRBD1 (5 bases). The germline V gene has CDR1 DFQATT and CDR2 SNEGSKA (reference sequence). Trimming removed 3 bases at V and 3 bases at J, with 11 bases between. The CDR3 length is 13 residues. The CDR3 DNA sequence: TGCAGTGCTAGTTACAGGATAGACTATGGCTACACCTTC. Protein: CSASYRIDYGYTF.

Written as DNA, the CDR3 is TGCGCCAGCAGTCCTTTTGGAGCCGGGGAGCTGTTTTTT. It is translated as CASSPFGAGELFF. The V call is TRBV5-1, the J call TRBJ2-2, with no clear D. V gave up 5 bases and J gave up 6 bases, with 11 bases separating them. Germline V gene data show CDR1 as SGHRS and CDR2 as YFSETQ. The CDR3 covers 13 residues.

This clonotype occurred once. This chain connects TRBV5-1 to TRBJ1-2; D is perhaps TRBD1 (6 bases). The germline V gene has CDR1 SGHRS and CDR2 YFSETQ. Trimming removed 5 bases from V and 4 bases from J, with 15 bases in between. This CDR3 contains 14 residues. CDR3 in amino acids: CASRVAEGVYGYTF. As DNA, the CDR3 is TGCGCCAGCAGGGTTGCGGAGGGGGTCTATGGCTACACCTTC.

The rearrangement links TRBV5-1 to TRBJ2-7, with D perhaps TRBD1 (6 bases). The CDR3 loop spans 15 amino acids. V gave up 1 base and J gave up 3 bases, with 14 bases separating them. Germline V gene lookup returns CDR1 SGHRS and CDR2 YFSETQ. DNA of the CDR3: TGCGCCAGCAGCTTGAATGTTGGGGGCAGCTACGAGCAGTACTTC. Translation: CASSLNVGGSYEQYF.

This rearrangement joins TRBV5-4 to TRBJ2-1; 9 bases align to TRBD1. The J segment lost 8 bases and the V segment lost 3 bases, leaving 0 bases of the junction unmatched. The CDR3 loop spans 12 amino acids. Germline lookup yields CDR1 SGHNT and CDR2 YYREEE (reference sequence). Here the CDR3 reads CASSWTGDEQFF. CDR3 nucleotides: TGTGCCAGCAGCTGGACAGGGGATGAGCAGTTCTTC. The variable domain in full, with the rest retrieved from reference TRBV5-4 and TRBJ2-1, is ETGVTQSPTHLIKTRGQQVTLRCSSQSGHNTVSWYQQALGQGPQFIFQYYREEENGRGNFPPRFSGLQFPNYSSELNVNALELDDSALYLCASSWTGDEQFFGPGTRLTVL.

The chain combines TRBV3-1 with TRBJ1-2; D not resolved. The germline V gene has CDR1 LGHDT and CDR2 YNNKEL (reference sequence). The V gene lost 1 base and the J gene lost 0 bases, with 9 bases spanning the gap. CDR3 length: 15 residues. Here the CDR3 reads CASSQAAGANYGYTF. CDR3 DNA: TGTGCCAGCAGCCAAGCGGCCGGAGCTAACTATGGCTACACCTTC. The full variable domain, rest sourced from reference TRBV3-1 and TRBJ1-2, is DTAVSQTPKYLVTQMGNDKSIKCEQNLGHDTMYWYKQDSKKFLKIMFSYNNKELIINETVPNRFSPKSPDKAHLNLHINSLELGDSAVYFCASSQAAGANYGYTFGSGTRLTVV.

The chain joins TRBV7-2 to TRBJ2-5, with TRBD2 matching over 8 bases. Germline lookup yields CDR1 SGHTA and CDR2 FQGNSA. V lost 2 bases and J lost 1; bases outside the gene matches: 9. The CDR3 is 17 residues long. CDR3 DNA sequence: TGTGCCAGCAGCTTAAATCCGCCCCTAGCGGGCCAAGAGACCCAGTACTTC. It yields the protein CASSLNPPLAGQETQYF. Using reference TRBV7-2 and TRBJ2-5 for the parts outside the CDR3, the full variable domain is GAGVSQSPSNKVTEKGKDVELRCDPISGHTALYWYRQSLGQGLEFLIYFQGNSAPDKSGLPSDRFSAERTGGSVSTLTIQRTQQEDSAVYLCASSLNPPLAGQETQYFGPGTRLLVL.

V gene TRBV6-7 combines with J gene TRBJ2-1, with 8 bases identical to TRBD1. TRBV6-7 is an ORF for which the function is uncertain. CDR3 length equals 16 residues. The V gene end was trimmed by 2 bases and the J gene end by 6 bases; junction bases not matched to a gene: 9. CDR3 bases: TGTGCCAGCAGTTACGCGACAGGGGAATCTTGCAATGAGCAGTTCTTC. This gives the protein CASSYATGESCNEQFF.

The chain joins TRBV30 to TRBJ2-7, with D perhaps matching TRBD2 (5 bases). Germline loops: CDR1 GTSNPN, CDR2 SVGIG (reference sequence). V dropped 5 bases and J dropped 5 bases, with 13 bases sitting between them. This CDR3 is 12 amino acids long. CDR3: CAWAWGENEQYF. Here the CDR3 DNA reads TGTGCCTGGGCTTGGGGAGAGAACGAGCAGTACTTC.

As DNA, the CDR3 is TGTGCCAGCAGTGACCAGGGAGGGGACACTGAAGCTTTCTTT. It codes for CASSDQGGDTEAFF. This chain connects TRBV6-4 to TRBJ1-1, with a possible D match to TRBD1 (5 bases). V lost 2 bases and J lost 3, with 10 bases in between. CDR3 size: 14 residues. Germline CDR1 and CDR2: MRHNA and SNTAGT.

This clonotype has only one observation. CDR3 DNA sequence: TGCAGTGCTACATCCCGTAGCGGATACAATGAGCAGTTCTTC. Amino acids: CSATSRSGYNEQFF. V is TRBV20-1 and J is TRBJ2-1; TRBD2 is a possible D gene (6 bases). This CDR3 region has 14 residues. V shed 4 bases and J shed 4 bases, with 14 bases lying between them. Germline V CDR1 and CDR2: DFQATT, SNEGSKA (reference sequence).

The chain couples TRBV7-9 to TRBJ1-2, with D tentatively TRBD1 (5 bases). Germline lookup yields CDR1 SEHNR and CDR2 FQNEAQ (reference sequence). V shed 5 bases and J shed 8 bases, with 18 bases lying between them. The CDR3 is made up of 14 amino acids. The CDR3 here is CASSGETVLGGYTF. The CDR3 DNA sequence: TGTGCCAGCAGCGGAGAGACAGTCTTAGGCGGCTACACCTTC.

The V gene is TRBV19, the J gene TRBJ1-5; tentatively, D is TRBD1 (5 bases). The CDR3 consists of 14 residues. Germline loops: CDR1 LNHDA, CDR2 SQIVND (reference sequence). The ends were cut back, 7 bases at V and 6 bases at J, with 16 bases in the middle. CDR3 loop: CASKLGHVGQPQHF. The CDR3, as DNA: TGTGCCAGTAAGCTGGGGCATGTTGGTCAGCCCCAGCATTTT.

The CDR3 DNA follows: TGTGCCTGGAGTCGGGGACCGAACACTGAAGCTTTCTTT. Translation gives CAWSRGPNTEAFF. The V gene is TRBV30, the J gene TRBJ1-1, with D possibly TRBD1 on 5 matching bases. Trimming took 2 bases from V and 1 from J, leaving 8 bases between them. The CDR3 runs 13 residues. Germline loops: CDR1 GTSNPN, CDR2 SVGIG (reference sequence).

V gene TRBV5-4 combines with J gene TRBJ2-3, with D unresolved. Per germline, CDR1 SGHNT and CDR2 YYREEE (reference sequence). V was clipped by 2 bases and J by 1 base, with 14 bases between them. The CDR3 is 16 amino acids. The CDR3 protein is CASSLPGQRGTDTQYF. DNA for the CDR3: TGTGCCAGCAGCTTACCGGGCCAAAGGGGCACAGATACGCAGTATTTT.

The J gene is TRBJ1-4, the V gene TRBV21-1. TRBV21-1 is termed a pseudogene. This CDR3 has 15 amino acids. CDR3 DNA: TGTGCCAGCAGCTCATCTACAGCAACTAATGAAAAACTGTTTTTT. Encoded protein: CASSSSTATNEKLFF.

The chain recombines TRBV28 with TRBJ2-7, with unresolved D. The CDR3 is 11 residues long. Germline V gene lookup returns CDR1 MDHEN and CDR2 SYDVKM. Deletions cut 10 bases from V and 6 bases from J, with 13 bases between. The CDR3 loop is CATRNLIEQYF. As DNA, the CDR3 is TGTGCCACTAGAAATTTAATCGAGCAGTACTTC.

This chain links TRBV10-2 with TRBJ2-5; a weak D match, TRBD1 (6 bases). This CDR3 contains 12 residues. Trimming pared 8 bases from V and 4 bases from J, leaving 11 bases between. CDR1 is WSHSY, CDR2 SAAADI, per germline. The CDR3 DNA is TGCGCCAGCTCAGGGGTCCGAGAGACCCAGTACTTC. Translation gives CASSGVRETQYF.

The chain carries TRBV10-3 and TRBJ2-3, with D hard to call. V gave up 6 bases and J gave up 5 bases, with 9 bases separating them. Germline values: CDR1 ENHRY, CDR2 SYGVKD. The CDR3 loop spans 12 amino acids. The CDR3 DNA reads TGTGCCATCAGAACGGACGGAGATACGCAGTATTTT. This sequence encodes CAIRTDGDTQYF.

The chain uses TRBV20-1 and TRBJ1-5, with D possibly being TRBD1 (6 bases). V was cut by 3 bases and J by 0 bases, with 18 bases left in between. The CDR3 length is 17 residues. Per germline, CDR1 DFQATT and CDR2 SNEGSKA (reference sequence). The DNA for the CDR3 is TGCAGTGCTAGGAGGTCGTTTGGACAGTATAGCAATCAGCCCCAGCATTTT. This gives the protein CSARRSFGQYSNQPQHF.

The sample holds one count of this clonotype. This rearrangement joins TRBV5-1 to TRBJ2-7; 7 bases agree with TRBD1. This CDR3 has 14 amino acids. Trimming removed 5 bases from V and 2 bases from J; junction bases left unmatched: 7. Per the germline V gene, CDR1 is SGHRS and CDR2 is YFSETQ. CDR3 sequence: CASRQGSQTYEQYF. CDR3 sequence (DNA): TGCGCCAGCAGACAGGGGTCGCAAACCTACGAGCAGTACTTC. The full variable domain, in which reference TRBV5-1 and TRBJ2-7 provide the parts outside the CDR3, is KAGVTQTPRYLIKTRGQQVTLSCSPISGHRSVSWYQQTPGQGLQFLFEYFSETQRNKGNFPGRFSGRQFSNSRSEMNVSTLELGDSALYLCASRQGSQTYEQYFGPGTRLTVT.